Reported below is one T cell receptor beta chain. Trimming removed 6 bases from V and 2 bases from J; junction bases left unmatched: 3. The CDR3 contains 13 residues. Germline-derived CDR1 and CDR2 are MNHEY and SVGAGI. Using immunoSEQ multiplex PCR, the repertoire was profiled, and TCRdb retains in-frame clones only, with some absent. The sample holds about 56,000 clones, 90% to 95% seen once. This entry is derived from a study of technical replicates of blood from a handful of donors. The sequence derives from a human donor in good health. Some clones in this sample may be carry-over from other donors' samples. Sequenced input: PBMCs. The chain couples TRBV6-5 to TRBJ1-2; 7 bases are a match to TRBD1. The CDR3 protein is CASRTDRNYGYTF. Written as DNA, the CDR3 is TGTGCCAGCAGGACGGACAGGAACTATGGCTACACCTTC.